Listed below are T cell receptor beta chains from one sample, sequenced in a study of T cells in Graves' hyperthyroidism and ophthalmopathy. TCRdb fed the multiplex PCR reads into MiXCR, producing one record per CDR3 protein. The repertoire includes hundreds of thousands of distinct CDR3 sequences, about 19% of them detected once, and 16% sits in the top ten. Sequenced sample: blood. All receptors come from a woman between 50 and 59 years old with Graves' hyperthyroidism that later progressed to Graves' ophthalmopathy. The CDR3 runs from the conserved cysteine through the conserved F or W. The D gene is left open where the match is weak. Size tells how often a clone was seen (once, few, many) or the class of an expanded clone, and some rows leave it out.

clone_size,d_call,v_call,j_call,cdr3_aa,cdr3_nt
few,TRBD1,TRBV9,TRBJ1-6,CASSGTRDRASPLHF,TGTGCCAGCAGCGGCACCCGGGACAGGGCTTCACCCCTCCACTTT
.,TRBD2,TRBV7-9,TRBJ2-1,CASSQPGSGGNEQFF,TGTGCCAGCAGCCAACCGGGGTCGGGGGGCAATGAGCAGTTCTTC
.,.,TRBV6-1,TRBJ2-5,CASSEEGLGQYF,TGTGCCAGCAGTGAGGAAGGGTTGGGACAGTACTTC
.,TRBD1,TRBV11-3,TRBJ2-4,CASSTDRDPRLAKNIQYF,TGTGCCAGCAGCACGGACAGGGACCCGCGTCTGGCCAAAAACATTCAGTACTTC
few,.,TRBV6-5,TRBJ1-6,CASSYERGISPLHF,TGTGCCAGCAGTTATGAACGGGGGATTTCACCCCTCCACTTT
many,.,TRBV6-6,TRBJ2-5,CASSYSRRETQYF,TGTGCCAGCAGTTACTCGAGAAGGGAGACCCAGTACTTC
few,.,TRBV7-9,TRBJ2-7,CASSLVAGGEQYF,TGTGCCAGCAGCTTAGTGGCTGGAGGGGAGCAGTACTTC
few,TRBD1,TRBV3-1,TRBJ1-4,CASSQDPRQGGTTNEKLFF,TGTGCCAGCAGCCAAGATCCCAGACAGGGAGGTACAACTAATGAAAAACTGTTTTTT
many,.,TRBV7-9,TRBJ2-7,CASSLSGFEQYF,TGTGCCAGCAGCTTATCAGGGTTCGAGCAGTACTTC
.,TRBD2,TRBV5-1,TRBJ2-3,CASSLVLRVRERGGGSAQYF,TGCGCCAGCAGCTTGGTCCTCCGCGTTCGGGAGCGGGGGGGGGGATCAGCGCAGTATTTT
few,.,TRBV30,TRBJ2-3,CAWNRERTDTQYF,TGTGCCTGGAACAGGGAACGGACAGATACGCAGTATTTT
.,.,TRBV18,TRBJ1-5,CASSPLHNSNQPQHF,TGTGCCAGCTCACCATTACACAATAGCAATCAGCCCCAGCATTTT
.,.,TRBV29-1,TRBJ2-2,CSVKQEPNTGELFF,TGCAGCGTTAAGCAGGAACCGAACACCGGGGAGCTGTTTTTT
.,TRBD1,TRBV5-1,TRBJ2-2,CASSLARGQGPGELFF,TGCGCCAGCAGCTTGGCCCGCGGACAGGGACCCGGGGAGCTGTTTTTT
many,TRBD1,TRBV2,TRBJ1-5,CASKGAGQPQHF,TGTGCCAGCAAGGGGGCAGGCCAGCCCCAGCATTTT
many,TRBD1,TRBV12-3/TRBV12-4,TRBJ2-1,CASNLDRGYNEQFF,TGTGCCAGCAACCTTGACAGGGGCTACAATGAGCAGTTCTTC
.,.,TRBV7-3,TRBJ1-3,CASSSRRGVRHTIYF,TGTGCCAGCAGCTCGAGACGGGGTGTTCGACACACCATATATTTT
.,TRBD1,TRBV20-1,TRBJ2-5,CSARVDRDPETQYF,TGCAGTGCTAGGGTGGACAGGGATCCAGAGACCCAGTACTTC
once,.,TRBV19,TRBJ1-1,CASRGSGDHTEAFF,TGTGCCAGTAGGGGGTCGGGGGATCACACTGAAGCTTTCTTT
few,TRBD1,TRBV5-1,TRBJ1-6,CASSLRQGRDNSPLHF,TGCGCCAGCAGCCTACGACAGGGCCGAGATAATTCACCCCTCCACTTT
many,.,TRBV11-2,TRBJ1-1,CASSLVGETEAFF,TGTGCCAGCAGCTTAGTGGGGGAGACTGAAGCTTTCTTT
few,TRBD1,TRBV27,TRBJ1-2,CASREAGTGGHGYTF,TGTGCCAGCAGAGAGGCCGGGACAGGGGGCCATGGCTACACCTTC
few,.,TRBV29-1,TRBJ2-1,CSAGTPPNEQFF,TGCAGCGCTGGGACCCCCCCCAATGAGCAGTTCTTC
many,TRBD1,TRBV12-5,TRBJ1-2,CASGLVIIAGQSVRGYTF,TGTGCTAGTGGTTTGGTTATTATAGCGGGACAGTCGGTTCGTGGCTACACCTTC
few,TRBD1,TRBV20-1,TRBJ1-5,CSARVPQGAAGQPQHF,TGCAGTGCTAGAGTACCCCAGGGGGCCGCAGGGCAGCCCCAGCATTTT
many,TRBD1,TRBV27,TRBJ2-7,CASSSNRGSFYEQYF,TGTGCCAGCAGTTCCAACAGGGGATCTTTCTACGAGCAGTACTTC
many,.,TRBV2,TRBJ2-5,CASSLEVWLTEETQYF,TGTGCCAGCAGTTTAGAGGTTTGGCTAACAGAAGAGACCCAGTACTTC
few,.,TRBV5-4,TRBJ1-1,CASSLSAINTEAFF,TGTGCCAGCAGCTTGAGCGCAATCAACACTGAAGCTTTCTTT
many,.,TRBV6-6,TRBJ1-5,CASSYSSDIHQPQHF,TGTGCCAGCAGTTACTCGAGCGACATCCATCAGCCCCAGCATTTT
once,TRBD2,TRBV7-9,TRBJ2-2,CASSSATSSNTGELFF,TGTGCCAGCAGCTCGGCGACTAGCTCGAACACCGGGGAGCTGTTTTTT
few,.,TRBV19,TRBJ2-2,CASSISLNTGELFF,TGTGCCAGTAGTATTTCCCTGAACACCGGGGAGCTGTTTTTT
.,TRBD1,TRBV19,TRBJ2-2,CASWDSITGELFF,TGTGCCAGTTGGGACAGCATCACCGGGGAGCTGTTTTTT
.,TRBD1,TRBV18,TRBJ2-5,CASSPRTGIFQETQYF,TGTGCCAGCTCACCCCGGACAGGGATTTTCCAAGAGACCCAGTACTTC
few,TRBD1,TRBV5-1,TRBJ1-4,CASSSETGGIENEKLFF,TGCGCCAGCAGCTCAGAGACAGGGGGCATTGAGAATGAAAAACTGTTTTTT
few,.,TRBV20-1,TRBJ1-4,CSASATTNEKLFF,TGCAGTGCTAGTGCAACAACTAATGAAAAACTGTTTTTT
few,.,TRBV18,TRBJ1-2,CASSPDGYYGYTF,TGTGCCAGCTCACCCGACGGATACTATGGCTACACCTTC
.,.,TRBV7-8,TRBJ1-2,CASSSRGGSQYYGYTF,TGTGCCAGCAGCTCGCGCGGGGGGTCCCAATACTATGGCTACACCTTC
many,TRBD2,TRBV20-1,TRBJ2-7,CSANAGGYEQYF,TGCAGTGCTAACGCGGGGGGTTACGAGCAGTACTTC
many,.,TRBV6-1,TRBJ1-1,CASIGRLNTEAFF,TGTGCCAGCATCGGACGTTTAAACACTGAAGCTTTCTTT
few,TRBD1,TRBV9,TRBJ1-2,CASSAERQGTNYGYTF,TGTGCCAGCAGCGCGGAGAGACAGGGGACTAACTATGGCTACACCTTC
few,TRBD2,TRBV6-5,TRBJ2-1,CASSYTLAGGHEQFF,TGTGCCAGCAGTTACACACTAGCGGGGGGCCATGAGCAGTTCTTC
few,.,TRBV24-1,TRBJ2-1,CATSDPGTFTYEQFF,TGTGCCACCAGTGATCCGGGGACATTTACCTATGAGCAGTTCTTC
few,TRBD1,TRBV20-1,TRBJ1-2,CSARELGTGENYGYTF,TGCAGTGCTAGAGAACTGGGGACAGGGGAAAACTATGGCTACACCTTC
many,.,TRBV11-2,TRBJ1-2,CASSLAPAGYGYTF,TGTGCCAGCAGCTTAGCCCCGGCGGGCTATGGCTACACCTTC
few,.,TRBV7-9,TRBJ1-1,CASSSYGDTEAFF,TGTGCCAGCAGCTCTTATGGGGACACTGAAGCTTTCTTT